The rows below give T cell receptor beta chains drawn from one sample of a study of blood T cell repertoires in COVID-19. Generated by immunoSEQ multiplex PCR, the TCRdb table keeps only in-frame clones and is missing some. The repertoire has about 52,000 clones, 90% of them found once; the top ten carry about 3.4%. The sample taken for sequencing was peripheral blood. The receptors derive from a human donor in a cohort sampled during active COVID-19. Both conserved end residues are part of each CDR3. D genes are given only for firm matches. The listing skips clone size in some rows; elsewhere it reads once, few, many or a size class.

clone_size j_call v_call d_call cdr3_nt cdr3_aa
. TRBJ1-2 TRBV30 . TGTGCCTGGAGTGTACCGGGACACACCTATGGCTACACCTTC CAWSVPGHTYGYTF
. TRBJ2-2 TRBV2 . TGTGCCAGCAGTCCCCGCCGCTGGGTCGGGACCGGGGAGCTGTTTTTT CASSPRRWVGTGELFF
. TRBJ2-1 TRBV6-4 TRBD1 TGTGCCAGCAGTGATTATAACAGGGGGGCACTCGATGAGCAGTTCTTC CASSDYNRGALDEQFF
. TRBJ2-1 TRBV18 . TGTGCCAGCTCACCGGGCGCTAGCGTCAACAATGAGCAGTTCTTC CASSPGASVNNEQFF
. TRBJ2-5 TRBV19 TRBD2 TGTGCCAGTAGTGAGATAGCGGGAGGGTTAGAAGAGACCCAGTACTTC CASSEIAGGLEETQYF
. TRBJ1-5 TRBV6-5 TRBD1 TGTGCCAGCAGGACAGGGGTAAGCAATCAGCCCCAGCATTTT CASRTGVSNQPQHF
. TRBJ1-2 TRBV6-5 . TGTGCCAGCAGTTCGACACAGAACTATGGCTACACCTTC CASSSTQNYGYTF
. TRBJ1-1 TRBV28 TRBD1 TGTGCCAGCAGTTTATACAGGGGAAGGAACACTGAAGCTTTCTTT CASSLYRGRNTEAFF
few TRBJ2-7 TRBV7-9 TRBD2 TGTGCCGTCAAGGGACTAGCGGTCTACGAGCAGTACTTC CAVKGLAVYEQYF
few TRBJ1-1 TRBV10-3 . TGTGCCATCAGTGAGTCCTTGCAGGTCCGTCCTGAAGCTTTCTTT CAISESLQVRPEAFF
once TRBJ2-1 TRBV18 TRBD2 TGTGCCAGCTCACCTAGCGGGAGGAGCTCCTACAATGAGCAGTTCTTC CASSPSGRSSYNEQFF
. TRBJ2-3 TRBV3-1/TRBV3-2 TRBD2 TGTGCCAGCAGCCAATTGTTAGCGGGAGGGCCAATAGCAGATACGCAGTATTTT CASSQLLAGGPIADTQYF
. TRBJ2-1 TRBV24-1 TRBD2 TGTGCCACCAGTGAAACCAGCGGGGTCTACAATGAGCAGTTCTTC CATSETSGVYNEQFF
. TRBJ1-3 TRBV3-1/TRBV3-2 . TGTGCCAGCAGCCAAGATCGTACAACGAACACCATATATTTT CASSQDRTTNTIYF
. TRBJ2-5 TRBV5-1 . TGCGCCAGCACCCAAGGGGTAGGGGAGACCCAGTACTTC CASTQGVGETQYF
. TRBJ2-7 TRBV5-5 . TGTGCCAGCAGCTTGTGGTTTCGGACTGACTACGAGCAGTACTTC CASSLWFRTDYEQYF
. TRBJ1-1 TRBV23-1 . TGCGCCAGCAGTCAATCGTTGGAACCGGGCACTGAAGCTTTCTTT CASSQSLEPGTEAFF
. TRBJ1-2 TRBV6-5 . TGTGCCAGCACCTCCAGGGTGGCTGGCTACACCTTC CASTSRVAGYTF
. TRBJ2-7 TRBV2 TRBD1 TGTGCCAGCGGACAGGGGGTCTACGAGCAGTACTTC CASGQGVYEQYF
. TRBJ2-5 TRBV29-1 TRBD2 TGCAGCGTCACTAGGGCGGGAGGAGCGGAGACCCAGTACTTC CSVTRAGGAETQYF
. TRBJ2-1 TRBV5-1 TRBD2 TGCGCCAGCAGCTGGAGGACTAGCGGGGCCTACAATGAGCAGTTCTTC CASSWRTSGAYNEQFF
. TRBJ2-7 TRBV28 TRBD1 TGTGCCAGCAGTCCCGGGACAGGGGGCTACGAGCAGTACTTC CASSPGTGGYEQYF
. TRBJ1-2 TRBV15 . TGTGCCACCAGCAGAGGGTTAGATGGCTACACCTTC CATSRGLDGYTF
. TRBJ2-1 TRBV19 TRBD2 TGTGCCACCCGGCCGGTAGCGGGTTCCTACAATGAGCAGTTCTTC CATRPVAGSYNEQFF
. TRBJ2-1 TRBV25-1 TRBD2 TGTGCCAGCAGTGAGAGACTAGCGGGAGTCTCCTACAATGAGCAGTTCTTC CASSERLAGVSYNEQFF
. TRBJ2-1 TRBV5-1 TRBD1 TGCGCCAGCAGCTTGGATGGACAGGCAAACAATGAGCAGTTCTTC CASSLDGQANNEQFF
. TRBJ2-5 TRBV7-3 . TGTGCCAGCAGCCGGACACTACAAGAGACCCAGTACTTC CASSRTLQETQYF
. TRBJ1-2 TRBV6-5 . TGTGCCAGTCCGCGGGATCCGAGGAGTGGCTACACCTTC CASPRDPRSGYTF
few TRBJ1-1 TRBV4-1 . TGCGCCAGCAGCCAAGAGGGACAGAACACTGAAGCTTTCTTT CASSQEGQNTEAFF
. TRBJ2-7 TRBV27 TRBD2 TGTGCCAGCAGTCCTGGGACTAGCGGGAGCACAGGGTACGAGCAGTACTTC CASSPGTSGSTGYEQYF
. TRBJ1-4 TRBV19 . TGTGCCAGTAGTATCCTAAGAATGACTAGAAATGAAAAACTGTTTTTT CASSILRMTRNEKLFF
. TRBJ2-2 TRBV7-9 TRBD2 TGTGCCAGCAGCTCCGCGGGGGAAGCGGGAGGGCCTGACACCGGGGAGCTGTTTTTT CASSSAGEAGGPDTGELFF
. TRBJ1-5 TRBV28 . TGTGCCACGAACAGTGGCAATCAGCCCCAGCATTTT CATNSGNQPQHF
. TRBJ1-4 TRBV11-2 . TGTGCCAGCAGCCCCCGGGGGGCAAATGAAAAACTGTTTTTT CASSPRGANEKLFF
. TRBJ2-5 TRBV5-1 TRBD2 TGCGCCAGCAGCCTCGGGACTAGCGCTCACGGCCTCCAAGAGACCCAGTACTTC CASSLGTSAHGLQETQYF
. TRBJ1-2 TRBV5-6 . TGTGCCAGCAGCACAGGGACCTATGGCTACACCTTC CASSTGTYGYTF
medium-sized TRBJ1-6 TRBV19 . TGTGCCAGTACCCCCCCGGGGGGCTCTAATTCACCCCTCCACTTT CASTPPGGSNSPLHF
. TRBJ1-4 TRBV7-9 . TGTGCCAGCAGCTTTCAGGGTAATGAAAAACTGTTTTTT CASSFQGNEKLFF
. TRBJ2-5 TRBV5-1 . TGCGCCAGCAGCTTGGGTCGGACAGAAGAGACCCAGTACTTC CASSLGRTEETQYF
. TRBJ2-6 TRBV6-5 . TGTGCCAGCAGTTACTTTGCGTCCGGGGCCAACGTCCTGACTTTC CASSYFASGANVLTF
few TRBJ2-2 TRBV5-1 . TGCGCCAGCAGCTTCGCCGGAGGACAGACCGGGGAGCTGTTTTTT CASSFAGGQTGELFF
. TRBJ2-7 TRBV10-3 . TGTGCCATCAAGGGGACTCAAGCCTACGAGCAGTACTTC CAIKGTQAYEQYF
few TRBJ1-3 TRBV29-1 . TGCAGCGTTGATGACGGGGGGGGAAACACCATATATTTT CSVDDGGGNTIYF
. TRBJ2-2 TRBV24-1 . TGTGCCACCAGTGACCCTTGGGGGGATGGGACCGGGGAGCTGTTTTTT CATSDPWGDGTGELFF
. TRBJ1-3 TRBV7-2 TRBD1 TGTGCCAGCAGCTTAGTAGGGGGCCGTGGAAACACCATATATTTT CASSLVGGRGNTIYF
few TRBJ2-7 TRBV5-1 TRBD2 TGCGCCAGCAGCTTGTCACTAGCGGGAGACTACGAGCAGTACTTC CASSLSLAGDYEQYF
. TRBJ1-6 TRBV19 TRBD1 TGTGCCTCTCGAAACGGGGACAGAGATAATTCACCCCTCCACTTT CASRNGDRDNSPLHF
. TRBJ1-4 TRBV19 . TGTGCCAGTAAGAGTCTCGATCAGGGTTTTAATGAAAAACTGTTTTTT CASKSLDQGFNEKLFF